The next 11 T cell receptor beta chains were all read from a single sample in a study of T cell changes during pregnancy in multiple sclerosis (dated by TCRdb to about 2019). The library came from the immunoSEQ multiplex PCR assay. The clones in this table, taken by TCRdb from immuneACCESS, are in-frame only. Not every clone is retained; where verified, under half of the shortfall comes from an unresolved V gene, and the cause of the rest is unknown. The sample contains around 24,000 clones, 86% of them found a single time. Together, the top ten hold less than 15% of the sample. Material: CD8+ T cells from peripheral blood mononuclear cells, obtained in the first trimester of pregnancy. Source of these receptors: a female donor in good health, enrolled as a control in a pregnancy study.

The table lists this clone with a few counts. This chain joins TRBV28 and TRBJ1-5, with D possibly matching TRBD1 (6 bases). This CDR3 spans 13 amino acids. Trimming cost V 2 bases and J 6 bases, with 8 bases left between them. The germline V gene has CDR1 MDHEN and CDR2 SYDVKM. This CDR3 reads CASSLRGIQPQHF. The CDR3 region has the DNA TGTGCCAGCAGTTTAAGGGGGATTCAGCCCCAGCATTTT.

This clone qualifies as large. V usage is TRBV25-1 and J usage is TRBJ2-7; 10 bases fit TRBD2. Losses at the gene ends were 1 base for V and 3 bases for J; bases not matched to a gene: 0. Germline assignment: CDR1 MGHDK and CDR2 SYGVNS. There are 14 residues in the CDR3. CDR3 nucleotide sequence: TGTGCCAGCAGTGAATGGACTAGCGGCTACGAGCAGTACTTC. It is translated as CASSEWTSGYEQYF.

The J gene is TRBJ2-6, the V gene TRBV6-1, with 9 nucleotides matching TRBD1. Germline CDR1 reads MNHNS; CDR2 reads SASEGT. The ends lost 10 bases at V and 1 base at J; junction bases unmatched: 5. There are 15 residues in the CDR3. Written as DNA, the CDR3 is TGTGCCACCGAACAGGGGGCTTCTGGGGCCAACGTCCTGACTTTC. Its translation is CATEQGASGANVLTF.

This clone was seen only once. This chain links TRBV28 with TRBJ1-2; 7 positions match TRBD1. The ends lost 10 bases at V and 5 bases at J; junction bases unmatched: 16. The germline CDR1 and CDR2 sequences are MDHEN and SYDVKM. This CDR3 contains 15 residues. CDR3 sequence (DNA): TGTGCCATCATTTCCCGGGACAGAGAAGGTTATGGCTACACCTTC. It codes for CAIISRDREGYGYTF.

This chain joins TRBV7-9 and TRBJ2-1; D may be TRBD2 (6 bases). The germline V and J ends were trimmed by 5 bases and 7 bases, with 18 bases remaining between them. CDR1 is SEHNR and CDR2 is FQNEAQ in the germline V gene (reference sequence). The CDR3 loop spans 15 amino acids. The CDR3: CASSLEGTHSNEQFF. In DNA, the CDR3 is TGTGCCAGCAGCCTGGAGGGGACTCATAGTAATGAGCAGTTCTTC.

The chain has TRBV27 and TRBJ2-2; possible D gene TRBD2, 6 bases. The length of the CDR3 is 15 residues. Trimming took off 2 bases at V and 5 bases at J, with 12 bases between the two ends. The germline V gene has CDR1 MNHEY and CDR2 SMNVEV (reference sequence). The CDR3, as DNA: TGTGCCAGCAGTTTAGTCGGGGGTCGAACCGGGGAGCTGTTTTTT. This gives the protein CASSLVGGRTGELFF.

The chain links TRBV21-1 to TRBJ1-1; TRBD1, the D gene given by the table, was not confirmed from the DNA. TRBV21-1 is described as a pseudogene. This CDR3 has 19 amino acids. The CDR3 DNA reads as TGTGCCAGCAGCAAAGACAATAGGACAGGGCACCGTATGAACACTGAAGCTTTCTTT. This codes for CASSKDNRTGHRMNTEAFF.

This clone was counted a single time. The chain recombines TRBV11-3 with TRBJ2-2, with a weak D call TRBD1 (6 bases). V lost 5 bases to trimming and J lost 0 bases, with 10 bases between them. Per germline, CDR1 SGHNT and CDR2 YENEEA. The CDR3 contains 15 residues. For the CDR3, the DNA is TGTGCCAGCAGCGGCAGGGGATCGAACACCGGGGAGCTGTTTTTT. It specifies CASSGRGSNTGELFF.

V is TRBV2 and J is TRBJ1-3; TRBD1 agrees at 8 bases. This CDR3 has 17 residues. Per germline, CDR1 SNHLY and CDR2 FYNNEI. V trimming: 3 bases; J trimming: 0 bases; junction bases outside the gene matches: 7. CDR3 amino acids: CASSDPGGVISGNTIYF. CDR3 in DNA: TGTGCCAGCAGTGACCCAGGGGGCGTAATCTCTGGAAACACCATATATTTT.

The V and J genes are TRBV27 and TRBJ1-6; D possibly corresponds to TRBD1 (6 bases). This CDR3 is 15 amino acids long. Germline CDR1 is MNHEY and CDR2 is SMNVEV (reference sequence). The ends were cut back, 6 bases at V and 6 bases at J, with 15 bases in the middle. The CDR3 region is CASRPLTGSNSPLHF. The DNA of the CDR3 is TGTGCCAGCAGGCCCCTGACAGGCAGTAATTCACCCCTCCACTTT.

This chain uses TRBV4-3 with TRBJ1-6, with D unclear. Trimming took off 0 bases at V and 0 bases at J, with 15 bases between the two ends. The CDR3 is made up of 19 amino acids. The germline CDR1 and CDR2 sequences are LGHNA and YSLEER. The CDR3 nucleotides are TGCGCCAGCAGCCAAGAATGGGAGCCGATCAGCTCCTATAATTCACCCCTCCACTTT. Translation gives CASSQEWEPISSYNSPLHF.